This T cell receptor (beta chain) stems from a study of cytomegalovirus exposure and HLA in healthy donors. Findings and limits, study-wide: Some TCR beta chains (around 160 of them) were listed as cytomegalovirus-associated. Among donors in an Asian-associated ancestry cluster, a later analysis reportedly found fewer N-insertions than the approximately 700-donor mean. The likely explanation for a cluster of highly shared sequence variants was sequencing artifact.

V was pared by 6 bases and J by 0 bases, with 5 bases of the junction left unmatched. CDR3 length equals 13 residues. CDR1 is GTSNPN, CDR2 SVGIG, per germline (reference sequence). 13 Jbeta primers and 60 Vbeta primers were used for the PCR. Generated by immunoSEQ multiplex PCR, the TCRdb table keeps only in-frame clones and is missing some. The data show fewer than 150,000 clones, with 60% to 85% seen just once and 2.7% held by the top ten. Regarding this clone: Its specificity is unknown.

Sample: PBMCs. V is TRBV30 and J is TRBJ2-7, with 7 positions matching TRBD2. This receptor was taken from a woman in her 40s in good health and CMV-seropositive. This chain's CDR3 is CACRDYSSYEQYF. Written as DNA, the CDR3 is TGTGCCTGTAGGGACTATAGCTCCTACGAGCAGTACTTC.